This TCR beta chain was identified in a study of human T cells and chemical hapten exposure. Study background: Across samples, TCR yields varied, mostly owing to small differences in pooled library volumes.

Individual cDNA molecules in this library carried unique molecular identifiers. TCRdb fed the reads into MiXCR, producing one record per CDR3 protein. The sample consists of more than 100,000 distinct CDR3 sequences, over 7.5% of them appearing once. RNA extraction used unfractionated whole blood as the source of total RNA. The study's findings and limits: No change in TCRs above 1 in 1000 frequency was produced by DPC sensitization.

In this sample, this clonotype turned up a few times. Its antigen is unknown. This receptor was identified in a human donor in good health. Some clones in this sample may be carry-over from other donors' samples. The source material was whole blood.

DNA of the CDR3: TGTGCCAGCAGCGAATGGGGACAGAACAACTATGGCTACACCTTC. It is translated as CASSEWGQNNYGYTF. This chain links TRBV14 with TRBJ1-2, with 7 bases that match TRBD1. With 5 bases clipped from V and 2 bases from J, the junction kept 8 bases outside the gene matches. The CDR3 covers 15 residues. Germline CDR1 SGHDN, CDR2 FVKESK.